The 8 T cell receptor beta chains listed next were all sequenced from one sample in a study of T cells in Graves' hyperthyroidism and ophthalmopathy. TCR beta CDR3 sequences were amplified from RNA transcripts. During a first-round RT-PCR of the TCR CDR3, the HTBI primer set was used. One entry per CDR3 protein results from TCRdb running MiXCR on the multiplex PCR reads. The sample shows roughly 710,000 distinct CDR3 sequences, roughly 32% of them seen only once. The material sequenced was blood. All receptors come from a woman aged 40-49 years with Graves' hyperthyroidism.

To note about this clonotype: A much more abundant neighbour one base away suggests this may be a read error. The J gene is TRBJ1-5, the V gene TRBV7-2; no definite D call. The germline V gene encodes CDR1 SGHTA and CDR2 FQGNSA. V was shortened by 11 bases and J by 2 bases, with 1 base between the two germline ends. CDR3 length: 9 residues. Here the CDR3 DNA reads TGTGCCGGCAATCAGCCCCAGCATTTT. Protein product: CAGNQPQHF.

This clonotype was observed a handful of times. At one of its ends the junction is not consistent with the germline gene, which may arise from a read error. The gene calls are TRBV7-2 and TRBJ1-3; 8 bases are shared with TRBD1. The CDR3 totals 21 residues. Germline-derived CDR1 and CDR2 are SGHTA and FQGNSA. The CDR3 DNA follows: TGCGCCAGCAGCCCAAGGCCCGGGACAGGCGAGATGACGAGCTCTGGAAACACCATATATTTT. The encoded protein is CASSPRPGTGEMTSSGNTIYF.

In the case of this clonotype: This sequence may be a read error, since a much larger clone differs from it by one base. The chain couples TRBV4-1 to TRBJ1-2; TRBD1 matches at 7 bases. Germline assignment: CDR1 MGHRA and CDR2 YSYEKL. The CDR3 spans 13 residues. CDR3 coding DNA: TGCGCCAGCAGTCTAGGGGGCGTCGATGGCCACACCTTC. This gives the protein CASSLGGVDGHTF.

This clonotype was counted at least ten times. V and J are TRBV19 and TRBJ1-2; 9 nucleotides agree with TRBD1. The germline V gene has CDR1 LNHDA and CDR2 SQIVND (reference sequence). V shed 3 bases and J 5 bases; nucleotides not matched to a gene: 7. The CDR3 contains 15 residues. In nucleotides, the CDR3 is TGTGCCAGTAGTATCACCGGGGGACAGGGTTATGGCTACACCTTC. Amino acid sequence: CASSITGGQGYGYTF.

In this sample, this clonotype turned up once. At one boundary the junction diverges from the germline segment, which might be a read error. CDR3 sequence: CASSIQGEAPF. Written as DNA, the CDR3 is TGTGCCAGCAGTATCCAGGGGGAAGCTCCCTTT. This chain joins TRBV2 and TRBJ1-1; 7 nucleotides line up with TRBD1. The CDR3 totals 11 residues. From germline, CDR1 is SNHLY and CDR2 FYNNEI.

This clonotype was seen at least ten times. J is TRBJ1-2 and V is TRBV7-2; 8 bases are a match to TRBD1. Germline V gives CDR1 SGHTA, CDR2 FQGNSA. The length of the CDR3 is 14 residues. With V trimmed by 5 bases and J by 7 bases, 9 bases remained unmatched. In DNA, the CDR3 is TGTGCCAGCAGCGGATGGGACAGGAATCCTGGCTACACCTTC. Protein sequence: CASSGWDRNPGYTF.

With respect to this clonotype: This sequence may be a read error, since a much larger clone differs from it by one base. The CDR3 DNA reads TGTGCCAGTGGGGCGGTCGGGGAGACCCAGTACTTC. It yields the protein CASGAVGETQYF. V is TRBV9 and J is TRBJ2-5; tentative D call: TRBD1 (5 bases). Germline loops: CDR1 SGDLS, CDR2 YYNGEE. Trimming pared 8 bases from V and 5 bases from J, leaving 13 bases between. The length of the CDR3 is 12 residues.

The J gene is TRBJ2-7, the V gene TRBV20-1; 9 bases map to TRBD2. Germline V lookup: CDR1 DFQATT, CDR2 SNEGSKA (reference sequence). This CDR3 has 14 residues. The trim removed 6 bases at V and 4 bases at J, leaving 10 bases unmatched. In DNA, the CDR3 is TGCAGTGCGTCGAATCGACTAGCGGATTACGAGCAGTACTTC. As protein: CSASNRLADYEQYF.